This TCR beta chain came from a study of PD-1 blockade in classical Hodgkin lymphoma. Regarding the study as a whole: Newly diagnosed patients were said to have less baseline TCR diversity than healthy donors did. Prior therapy or disease activity may underlie the repertoire differences, whose causes remain undefined.

The time point denotes: newly diagnosed, previously untreated cHL patient sample. With 0 bases removed from V and 8 bases from J, the gap between germline ends came to 11 bases. Germline V gives CDR1 SGHRS, CDR2 YFSETQ. The CDR3 contains 14 residues. Sequencing used immunoSEQ multiplex PCR; TCRdb keeps in-frame clones, though not all of them. The sample has 17,000 or so clones; 80% to 95% are singletons. About this clone itself: Its antigen remains unidentified.

The chain links TRBV5-1 to TRBJ1-4, with unresolved D. The sample taken for sequencing was peripheral blood mononuclear cells (PBMCs). The receptor comes from a human donor with classical Hodgkin lymphoma. The DNA for the CDR3 is TGCGCCAGCAGCTTGGACAACTGGCAAGAAAAACTGTTTTTT. Amino acids: CASSLDNWQEKLFF.